This entry concerns a single T cell receptor beta chain. Its antigen is not known. Two rounds of multiplex PCR amplified TCR beta CDR3 from genomic DNA. Primers (each specific to one TRBV or TRBJ gene) were used in first-round PCR. From the multiplex PCR reads, TCRdb called clonotypes with MiXCR, one entry per CDR3 protein. The sample lists approximately 23,000 distinct CDR3 sequences; 40% were seen once. These data belong to a study of prognosis after radiotherapy for stage I lung cancer. All patients, having had no prior chemotherapy, radiotherapy or other malignancies, were node-negative on CT and PET/CT. Study-wide findings and caveats: Frequencies of TRBV and TRBJ gene use reportedly varied by whether patients had metastases.

This specimen was PBMCs, taken before or after stereotactic body radiation therapy (not recorded which). This TCR derives from a donor aged 50 or older with non-small cell lung cancer.

The CDR3 sequence: CASSRYSRNSPLHF. The CDR3 nucleotides read TGTGCCAGCAGCCGGTACAGCCGTAATTCACCCCTCCACTTT. The V call is TRBV4-2, the J call TRBJ1-6; D not resolved. The V end lost 4 bases, the J end lost 6 bases, and 10 bases lay between the germline ends. The CDR3 length is 14 residues. CDR1 LGHNA and CDR2 YNFKEQ come from the germline V gene.